Listed below are T cell receptor beta chains from one sample, sequenced in a study of shared clonotypes between healthy human individuals. Clones were read by immunoSEQ multiplex PCR, and TCRdb kept only the in-frame ones, dropping some. The sample carries some 500,000 clones, 90% to 97% recorded once. The specimen sequenced was naive CD4+ T cells sorted from blood. Every receptor here comes from a woman in her twenties or thirties in good health. Both conserved end residues are part of each CDR3. A D gene is named only where the DNA matches it firmly. Size tells how often a clone was seen (once, few, many) or the class of an expanded clone, and some rows leave it out.

TRBJ2-5,-,TRBV28,-,CASSLAGRGETQYF,TGTGCCAGCAGTCTTGCAGGCCGCGGAGAGACCCAGTACTTC
TRBJ2-2,-,TRBV25-1,-,CASSEFGELFF,TGTGCCAGCAGTGAATTCGGGGAGCTGTTTTTT
TRBJ2-7,-,TRBV28,-,CASRTDSSTYEQYF,TGTGCCAGCAGGACCGACAGTTCGACCTACGAGCAGTACTTC
TRBJ1-2,-,TRBV7-9,-,CASSRPPPQRGYTF,TGTGCCAGCAGCCGGCCCCCTCCCCAGAGGGGCTACACCTTC
TRBJ2-7,-,TRBV11-3,-,CASSLAFRYEQYF,TGTGCCAGCAGCTTAGCGTTTCGTTACGAGCAGTACTTC
TRBJ1-1,-,TRBV11-3,TRBD1,CASSSDRDTEAFF,TGTGCCAGCAGTTCTGACAGGGACACTGAAGCTTTCTTT
TRBJ1-2,-,TRBV28,TRBD1,CASTTIGGAVGYTF,TGTGCCAGCACCACAATAGGGGGCGCGGTTGGCTACACCTTC
TRBJ2-1,-,TRBV11-2,TRBD2,CASSEGGSSYNEQFF,TGTGCCAGCAGTGAAGGCGGGAGTTCCTACAATGAGCAGTTCTTC
TRBJ1-5,-,TRBV28,-,CASSLGQGRRPQHF,TGTGCCAGCAGTTTAGGGCAGGGTCGGCGGCCCCAGCATTTT
TRBJ1-3,-,TRBV28,-,CASSLSPGQNSGNTIYF,TGTGCCAGCAGTTTATCCCCCGGACAGAACTCTGGAAACACCATATATTTT
TRBJ2-7,once,TRBV11-2,TRBD1,CASSSRDRGIYEQYF,TGTGCCAGCAGCTCGAGGGACAGGGGAATCTACGAGCAGTACTTC
TRBJ2-3,-,TRBV2,TRBD1,CASQGQGYTDTQYF,TGTGCCAGCCAAGGACAGGGGTACACAGATACGCAGTATTTT
TRBJ1-3,-,TRBV5-4,-,CASRGQSLSGNTIYF,TGTGCCAGCAGAGGACAGAGTTTATCTGGAAACACCATATATTTT
TRBJ2-7,-,TRBV28,TRBD2,CASSSRAGANYEQYF,TGTGCCAGCAGCAGTAGGGCGGGAGCGAACTACGAGCAGTACTTC
TRBJ2-1,-,TRBV5-8,-,CASSHGTDYNEQFF,TGTGCCAGCAGCCATGGAACGGACTACAATGAGCAGTTCTTC
TRBJ2-2,-,TRBV6-5,-,CASSNRGVIAGELFF,TGTGCCAGCAGTAATAGGGGGGTCATCGCCGGGGAGCTGTTTTTT
TRBJ2-7,-,TRBV11-1,-,CASSYREGKGVRQYF,TGTGCCAGCAGCTATCGGGAAGGGAAGGGGGTGCGGCAGTACTTC
TRBJ2-7,-,TRBV5-1,TRBD1,CASSPGRQGSYEQYF,TGCGCCAGCAGCCCGGGAAGACAGGGGTCCTACGAGCAGTACTTC
TRBJ1-5,-,TRBV7-2,-,CASSLNAPRGNQPQHF,TGTGCCAGCAGCTTAAACGCCCCCAGAGGCAATCAGCCCCAGCATTTT
TRBJ2-5,-,TRBV1,-,CTSSGPGLAAGREETQYF,TGCACCAGCAGCGGACCGGGACTAGCGGCCGGACGGGAAGAGACCCAGTACTTC
TRBJ2-7,-,TRBV28,-,CASHAGYEQYF,TGTGCCAGCCATGCGGGGTACGAGCAGTACTTC
TRBJ1-2,-,TRBV4-1,-,CASSRNGILYGYTF,TGCGCCAGCAGCCGCAACGGCATCCTCTATGGCTACACCTTC
TRBJ2-1,-,TRBV4-1,TRBD2,CASSQDEGLAGGGEQFF,TGCGCCAGCAGCCAAGATGAGGGACTAGCGGGAGGGGGTGAGCAGTTCTTC
TRBJ2-5,once,TRBV5-1,TRBD2,CASSLEVAGGETQYF,TGCGCCAGCAGCCTGGAGGTAGCGGGAGGAGAGACCCAGTACTTC
TRBJ2-1,-,TRBV5-1,TRBD2,CASSLTSGSNEQFF,TGCGCCAGCAGCTTAACTAGCGGGAGTAATGAGCAGTTCTTC
TRBJ2-3,-,TRBV25-1,-,CASSEFGGGTDTQYF,TGTGCCAGCAGTGAATTTGGAGGTGGCACAGATACGCAGTATTTT
TRBJ2-7,-,TRBV25-1,TRBD1,CASSPIGQGTYEQYF,TGTGCCAGCAGCCCCATCGGACAGGGTACCTACGAGCAGTACTTC
TRBJ2-7,-,TRBV19,TRBD1,CASRGDRGPYEQYF,TGTGCCAGTAGGGGGGACAGGGGGCCCTACGAGCAGTACTTC
TRBJ1-1,-,TRBV18,TRBD1,CASSPRTGVNTEAFF,TGTGCCAGCTCACCAAGGACAGGGGTGAACACTGAAGCTTTCTTT
TRBJ1-6,-,TRBV5-1,TRBD1,CASSTGQGWYNSPLHF,TGCGCCAGCAGCACCGGACAGGGATGGTATAATTCACCCCTCCACTTT
TRBJ2-7,-,TRBV28,-,CASSLGGGGTYEQYF,TGTGCCAGCAGTTTAGGAGGGGGAGGGACCTACGAGCAGTACTTC
TRBJ2-2,-,TRBV5-6,-,CASSNYLTGELFF,TGTGCCAGCAGCAATTATCTGACCGGGGAGCTGTTTTTT
TRBJ2-7,-,TRBV14,TRBD2,CASSPRGGGISYEQYF,TGTGCCAGCAGCCCTCGCGGGGGTGGGATTTCCTACGAGCAGTACTTC
TRBJ2-7,-,TRBV18,TRBD2,CASSPLAGGPSYEQYF,TGTGCCAGCTCACCCCTAGCGGGAGGGCCCTCCTACGAGCAGTACTTC
TRBJ1-1,-,TRBV30,-,CAWSLGGITEAFF,TGTGCCTGGAGTCTAGGGGGGATCACTGAAGCTTTCTTT
TRBJ1-2,once,TRBV7-8,-,CASSLGWNRDRYGYTF,TGTGCCAGCAGCTTAGGCTGGAACAGGGATCGCTATGGCTACACCTTC
TRBJ2-3,-,TRBV5-1,-,CASSLVGVSTDTQYF,TGCGCCAGCAGCTTGGTGGGAGTCAGCACAGATACGCAGTATTTT
TRBJ2-5,-,TRBV7-3,-,CASSVETQYF,TGTGCCAGCAGCGTAGAGACCCAGTACTTC
TRBJ2-1,-,TRBV6-6,TRBD2,CASSLLPSGSYNEQFF,TGTGCCAGCAGCCTCCTTCCTAGCGGATCCTACAATGAGCAGTTCTTC
TRBJ1-2,-,TRBV2,-,CASSEALFPTGYTF,TGTGCCAGCAGTGAAGCGCTTTTCCCTACGGGCTACACCTTC
TRBJ1-2,once,TRBV7-9,TRBD1,CASSPLGQGLDYGYTF,TGTGCCAGCAGCCCCCTCGGACAGGGGTTGGACTATGGCTACACCTTC
TRBJ2-1,-,TRBV5-4,-,CASSSSAAISQNEQFF,TGTGCCAGCAGCTCCTCTGCGGCGATTTCCCAGAATGAGCAGTTCTTC
TRBJ2-7,-,TRBV28,-,CASTTYSWAYEQYF,TGTGCCAGCACCACTTACAGCTGGGCCTACGAGCAGTACTTC
TRBJ2-6,-,TRBV5-1,-,CASSLALGPVGANVLTF,TGCGCCAGCAGCTTGGCCCTGGGGCCGGTTGGGGCCAACGTCCTGACTTTC
TRBJ2-7,-,TRBV27,-,CASSSTPGLPYEQYF,TGTGCCAGCAGTTCGACCCCGGGACTCCCCTACGAGCAGTACTTC
TRBJ2-7,-,TRBV19,-,CASSTAGYEQYF,TGTGCCAGTTCCACAGCGGGCTACGAGCAGTACTTC
TRBJ2-7,-,TRBV25-1,-,CASRLGGSYEQYF,TGTGCCAGCAGGCTCGGGGGCTCCTACGAGCAGTACTTC
TRBJ2-5,-,TRBV28,-,CASSNGQPPETQYF,TGTGCCAGCAGCAATGGACAGCCCCCGGAGACCCAGTACTTC
TRBJ2-7,-,TRBV12-2,-,CASPHPCRGYEQYF,TGTGCAAGTCCCCACCCTTGCCGAGGCTACGAGCAGTACTTC
TRBJ2-4,-,TRBV28,-,CASRRAASLAKNIQYF,TGTGCCAGCAGACGGGCAGCGTCTCTAGCCAAAAACATTCAGTACTTC
TRBJ2-5,-,TRBV7-2,-,CASSLAGAGETQYF,TGTGCCAGCAGCTTAGCGGGGGCGGGAGAGACCCAGTACTTC
TRBJ2-2,-,TRBV5-4,-,CASSTTGHGGAGELFF,TGTGCCAGCAGCACCACCGGACATGGGGGCGCCGGGGAGCTGTTTTTT